The next 14 T cell receptor beta chains were all read from a single sample in a study of T cell responses to AZD1222 COVID-19 vaccine. Produced via immunoSEQ multiplex PCR; TCRdb's table is partial and in-frame only. Here the sample spans roughly 150,000 clones, approximately 92% being singletons. The sequences come from peripheral blood, collected 28 days after the second AZD1222 dose. The receptors come from an adult who received the AZD1222 COVID-19 vaccine.

The rearrangement links TRBV6-5 to TRBJ1-1; perhaps TRBD1 as D (6 bases). The CDR3 has 15 amino acids. The germline V gene encodes CDR1 MNHEY and CDR2 SVGAGI. Deletions cut 8 bases from V and 0 bases from J, with 16 bases between. This CDR3 reads CASLRTVIMNTEAFF. DNA of the CDR3: TGTGCCAGCTTACGGACAGTCATCATGAACACTGAAGCTTTCTTT.

The chain has TRBV4-1 and TRBJ1-6; weak D call: TRBD1 (6 bases). Germline loops: CDR1 MGHRA, CDR2 YSYEKL. The CDR3 covers 17 residues. V was pared by 1 base and J by 4 bases, with 14 bases between. CDR3: CASSQVSGGLYNSPLHF. For the CDR3, the DNA is TGCGCCAGCAGCCAAGTGTCGGGGGGGCTGTATAATTCACCCCTCCACTTT.

The genes are TRBV4-3 and TRBJ2-7, with a possible D match to TRBD1 (5 bases). In germline, CDR1 is LGHNA, CDR2 YSLEER. Trimming removed 1 base at V and 2 bases at J, with 12 bases between. The CDR3 is made up of 15 amino acids. The CDR3 loop reads CASSQGYAGTYEQYF. The DNA for the CDR3 is TGCGCCAGCAGCCAAGGATATGCAGGGACCTACGAGCAGTACTTC.

This sequence joins TRBV5-1 and TRBJ1-3; no definite D call. CDR1 and CDR2 (germline): SGHRS, YFSETQ. Trimming shortened V by 5 bases and J by 0 bases, and 3 bases separated the two germline ends. This CDR3 has 12 residues. This CDR3 reads CASSGSGNTIYF. The DNA of the CDR3 is TGCGCCAGCAGTGGCTCTGGAAACACCATATATTTT.

V and J are TRBV3-1 (or the pseudogene TRBV3-2) and TRBJ1-6, with a tentative D call TRBD1 (6 bases). Germline V gene lookup returns CDR1 LGHDT and CDR2 YNNKEL (reference sequence). The CDR3 consists of 13 residues. V was cut by 3 bases and J by 7 bases, with 7 bases left in between. In DNA form, the CDR3 reads TGTGCCAGCAGCCAGGGGGCAAATTCACCCCTCCACTTT. Amino acid sequence: CASSQGANSPLHF.

V is TRBV4-2 and J is TRBJ1-2; no clear D gene. The V gene's germline CDR1 is LGHNA and CDR2 YNFKEQ. CDR3 length: 13 residues. The V end lost 0 bases, the J end lost 7 bases, and 9 bases lay between the germline ends. The CDR3 region is CASSQEERVGYTF. The CDR3, as DNA: TGTGCCAGCAGCCAAGAGGAAAGGGTTGGCTACACCTTC.

This rearrangement joins TRBV9 to TRBJ2-3; D unclear. Looked up from germline, CDR1 is SGDLS and CDR2 is YYNGEE. The V gene lost 0 bases and the J gene lost 1 base, with 12 bases spanning the gap. The CDR3 covers 16 residues. The CDR3, as DNA: TGTGCCAGCAGCGTAGTTGGCACTCTGGGCACAGATACGCAGTATTTT. The encoded protein is CASSVVGTLGTDTQYF.

V gene TRBV5-4 combines with J gene TRBJ1-1; no clear D. CDR1 SGHNT and CDR2 YYREEE come from the germline V gene (reference sequence). This CDR3 spans 13 amino acids. With 5 bases removed from V and 5 bases from J, the gap between germline ends came to 13 bases. This chain's CDR3 is CASSQRGWTEAFF. The CDR3 DNA follows: TGTGCCAGCAGTCAACGGGGTTGGACTGAAGCTTTCTTT.

V and J are TRBV27 and TRBJ1-2; TRBD1 agrees at 7 bases. V shed 5 bases and J 8 bases; nucleotides not matched to a gene: 14. CDR1 and CDR2 from the germline V gene are MNHEY and SMNVEV (reference sequence). This CDR3 comprises 15 residues. CDR3 nucleotide sequence: TGTGCCAGCAGTCCATCCGGGCCAGGGGGACGGGGCTACACCTTC. Amino acid sequence: CASSPSGPGGRGYTF.

The chain has TRBV6-6 and TRBJ1-5; 9 positions match TRBD1. Germline V gives CDR1 MNHNY, CDR2 SVGAGI (reference sequence). With 4 bases clipped from V and 1 base from J, the junction kept 5 bases outside the gene matches. The CDR3 has 16 residues. CDR3 protein: CASSSPQGASNQPQHF. CDR3 coding DNA: TGTGCCAGCAGTTCGCCACAGGGGGCGAGCAATCAGCCCCAGCATTTT.

V gene TRBV10-3 combines with J gene TRBJ2-4; TRBD1 is a possible D gene (5 bases). V was shortened by 3 bases and J by 2 bases, with 14 bases between the two germline ends. CDR3 length: 16 residues. CDR1 and CDR2 (germline): ENHRY, SYGVKD. DNA for the CDR3: TGTGCCATCAGTGACCACGACAGAAAAACCAAAAACATTCAGTACTTC. Residues: CAISDHDRKTKNIQYF.

The chain combines TRBV5-6 with TRBJ1-4; no clear D gene. Germline CDR1 is SGHDT and CDR2 is YYEEEE. Between the trimmed V and J ends, which lost 3 bases and 7 bases, there was a span of 7 bases. The CDR3 consists of 12 residues. The CDR3 bases are TGTGCCAGCAGCTGGGAGGGTGAAAAACTGTTTTTT. Residues: CASSWEGEKLFF.

The gene calls are TRBV19 and TRBJ1-5; perhaps TRBD1 as D (5 bases). The length of the CDR3 is 13 residues. V was trimmed by 5 bases and J by 11 bases, leaving 16 bases between them. Germline CDR1 LNHDA, CDR2 SQIVND (reference sequence). CDR3 nucleotide sequence: TGTGCCAGTAGTGGGACGCCCCATTGGGCCCAGCATTTT. Amino acid sequence: CASSGTPHWAQHF.

This rearrangement joins TRBV12-3 or TRBV12-4 to TRBJ2-1; no clear D. This CDR3 has 13 residues. Trimming cost V 6 bases and J 5 bases, with 11 bases left between them. CDR3 bases: TGTGCCAGCAGGCGGACGGACGACAATGAGCAGTTCTTC. As protein: CASRRTDDNEQFF.